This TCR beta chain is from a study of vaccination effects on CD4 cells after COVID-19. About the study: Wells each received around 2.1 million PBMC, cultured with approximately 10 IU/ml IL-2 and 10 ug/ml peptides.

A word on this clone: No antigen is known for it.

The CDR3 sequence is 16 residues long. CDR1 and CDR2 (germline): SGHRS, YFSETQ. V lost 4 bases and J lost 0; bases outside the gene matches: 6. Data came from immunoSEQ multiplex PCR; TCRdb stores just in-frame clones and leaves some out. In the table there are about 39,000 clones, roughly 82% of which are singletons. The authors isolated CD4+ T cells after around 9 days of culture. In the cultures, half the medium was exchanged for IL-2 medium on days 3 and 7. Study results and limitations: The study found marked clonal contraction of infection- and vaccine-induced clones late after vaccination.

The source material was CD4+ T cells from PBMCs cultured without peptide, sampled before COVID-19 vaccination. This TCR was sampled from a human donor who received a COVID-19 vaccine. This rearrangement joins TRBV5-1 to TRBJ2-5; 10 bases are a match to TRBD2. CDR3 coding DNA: TGCGCCAGCAGCATACTAGCGGGGAAAGACCAAGAGACCCAGTACTTC. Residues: CASSILAGKDQETQYF.